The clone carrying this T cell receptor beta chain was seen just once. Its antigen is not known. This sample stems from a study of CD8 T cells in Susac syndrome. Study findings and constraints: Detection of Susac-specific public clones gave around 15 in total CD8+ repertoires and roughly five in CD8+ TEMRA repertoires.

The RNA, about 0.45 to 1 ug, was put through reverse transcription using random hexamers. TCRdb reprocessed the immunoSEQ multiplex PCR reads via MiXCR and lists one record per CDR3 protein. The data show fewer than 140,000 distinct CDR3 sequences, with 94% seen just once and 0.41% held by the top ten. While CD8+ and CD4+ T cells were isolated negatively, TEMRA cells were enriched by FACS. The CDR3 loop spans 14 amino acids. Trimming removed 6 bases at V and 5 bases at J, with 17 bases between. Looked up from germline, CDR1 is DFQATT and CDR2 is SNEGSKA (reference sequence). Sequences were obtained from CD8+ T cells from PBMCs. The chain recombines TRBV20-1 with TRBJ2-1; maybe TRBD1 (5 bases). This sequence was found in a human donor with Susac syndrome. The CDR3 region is CSAQAQGADNEQFF. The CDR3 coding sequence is TGCAGTGCCCAAGCGCAGGGCGCTGACAATGAGCAGTTCTTC.